The clone carrying this T cell receptor beta chain showed up just a few times. The antigen is unknown. This sample is part of a study of post-analysis software for immune sequencing data. Overall study findings and caveats: Patients had higher frequencies than controls of a handful of TRBV segments, including TRBV5-6, TRBV5-1 and TRBV20-1.

The V end was cut by 8 bases, the J end by 0 bases, with 16 bases between. The CDR3 is made up of 15 amino acids. Germline V gene lookup returns CDR1 MNHEY and CDR2 SMNVEV (reference sequence). Unique molecular identifiers featured in each of the TCR beta cDNA libraries. One entry per CDR3 protein, called by TCRdb with MiXCR from the PCR reads. The sample holds roughly 540,000 distinct CDR3 sequences; around 31% are singletons and the top ten take approximately 6%. The source of this sequence is a girl under 18 with multiple sclerosis. The specimen sequenced was blood. The chain carries TRBV27 and TRBJ1-1; D is unclear. CDR3 DNA sequence: TGTGCCAGCGGGGATTACGAGAGGATGAACACTGAAGCTTTCTTT. Its protein is CASGDYERMNTEAFF.